This T cell receptor beta chain was documented in a study of shared clonotypes between healthy human individuals. CD8 cells classed as naive were CD45RO-negative and positively selected for CCR7, excluding terminally differentiated effector memory CD45RA+ cells. The germline V and J ends were trimmed by 4 bases and 3 bases, with 13 bases remaining between them. The CDR3 consists of 14 residues. Per germline, CDR1 SEHNR and CDR2 FQNEAQ (reference sequence). Clones were sequenced by immunoSEQ multiplex PCR, and TCRdb holds only the in-frame ones, with some missing. The table records around 2.1 million clones, approximately 94% of them present only once.

This TCR came from a man aged 18 to 29 in good health. Some clones in this sample may be carry-over from other donors' samples. This sequence joins TRBV7-9 and TRBJ2-7; either TRBD1 or TRBD2 may supply D (7 bases each). Sequenced material: naive CD8+ T cells from PBMCs. CDR3 sequence reads: CASSSTGEGYEQYF. The CDR3 nucleotides are TGTGCCAGCAGCTCCACAGGGGAGGGCTACGAGCAGTACTTC.